Listed below are T cell receptor beta chains from one sample, sequenced in a study of neoadjuvant anti-PD-1 for oral cavity cancer. Sequencing used immunoSEQ multiplex PCR; TCRdb keeps in-frame clones, though not all of them. Of roughly 13,000 clones listed, 71% are singletons. Sample: PBMCs, taken before nivolumab (anti-PD-1) treatment. These receptors all come from a person between 40 and 79 years old with oral cavity squamous cell carcinoma. CDR3s include the opening cysteine and the closing phenylalanine or tryptophan. The D gene is left open where the match is weak. Some rows mark clone size as missing; the rest say once, few, many or name a class of expanded clone.

TRBJ2-1	.	.	12	TRBV11-2	TGTGCCAGCAGCCGAGACAGTAATGAGCAGTTCTTC	CASSRDSNEQFF
TRBJ1-1	few	.	13	TRBV9	TGTGCCAGCAGCGGTTACCGGGACACTGAAGCTTTCTTT	CASSGYRDTEAFF
TRBJ2-2	.	.	15	TRBV7-8	TGTGCCAGCAGCTTAAGAAGACTAATAACCGGGGAGCTGTTTTTT	CASSLRRLITGELFF
TRBJ1-2	few	.	15	TRBV7-8	TGTGCCAGCAGCAACGAAAGGGGCGGCGACTATGGCTACACCTTC	CASSNERGGDYGYTF
TRBJ2-5	.	.	13	TRBV6-1	TGTGCCAGCAGCTTCTCGGGCAAGGAGACCCAGTACTTC	CASSFSGKETQYF
TRBJ2-2	.	.	13	TRBV5-6	TGTGCCAGCAGCCGTACTAGGTCCGGGGAGCTGTTTTTT	CASSRTRSGELFF
TRBJ2-1	few	.	16	TRBV2	TGTGCCAGCAGTGAACTTGTCGAGGGCTCCTACAATGAGCAGTTCTTC	CASSELVEGSYNEQFF
TRBJ1-4	.	TRBD1	12	TRBV30	TGTGCCTCGGACAGGGGTGGTGAAAAACTGTTTTTT	CASDRGGEKLFF
TRBJ2-1	.	TRBD2	14	TRBV10-3	TGTGCCATCAGTGTAGCGGGAGCTTACAATGAGCAGTTCTTC	CAISVAGAYNEQFF
TRBJ1-5	few	TRBD1	16	TRBV6-1	TGTGCCAGCAGTGAATGGGACAGGGGTCGTTATCAGCCCCAGCATTTT	CASSEWDRGRYQPQHF
TRBJ2-3	.	.	16	TRBV5-4	TGTGCCAGCAGCTTGGGGGCCCCCTCTAGCACAGATACGCAGTATTTT	CASSLGAPSSTDTQYF
TRBJ2-7	.	TRBD2	13	TRBV13	TGTGCCAGCAGCTTTCGGGGGGGCTACGAGCAGTACTTC	CASSFRGGYEQYF
TRBJ2-3	.	.	16	TRBV7-9	TGTGCCAGCAGCCCCCTCCGGGACATCAGCACAGATACGCAGTATTTT	CASSPLRDISTDTQYF
TRBJ2-1	.	TRBD2	18	TRBV5-1	TGCGCCAGCAGCTTGGAGCTAGCGGGGGGAGCTTCCTACAATGAGCAGTTCTTC	CASSLELAGGASYNEQFF
TRBJ1-1	.	.	13	TRBV18	TGTGCCAGCTCACCACGATGGCCGGAAGAAGCTTTCTTT	CASSPRWPEEAFF
TRBJ2-7	once	.	12	TRBV6-5	TGTGCCACCCGGGACTTCTCCTACGAGCAGTACTTC	CATRDFSYEQYF
TRBJ2-6	few	.	16	TRBV2	TGTGCCAGCAGGGCACCTAGTCTCTCTGGGGCCAACGTCCTGACTTTC	CASRAPSLSGANVLTF
TRBJ1-2	.	TRBD1	16	TRBV6-5	TGTGCCAGCAGTTACGCTGATACAGGGGGCGTTAGTGGCTACACCTTC	CASSYADTGGVSGYTF
TRBJ2-1	.	TRBD2	17	TRBV7-6	TGTGCCAGCAGCTCCTTGCCGGGACTAGCGGGAGGGAATGAGCAGTTCTTC	CASSSLPGLAGGNEQFF
TRBJ1-3	.	.	13	TRBV9	TGTGCCAGCAGCTCCCCAGTTGGAAACACCATATATTTT	CASSSPVGNTIYF
TRBJ2-5	.	TRBD2	21	TRBV5-1	TGCGCCAGCAGCTGGCAAACACTAGCGGGAGGGCCTATGGGGTACCAAGAGACCCAGTACTTC	CASSWQTLAGGPMGYQETQYF
TRBJ1-2	few	.	13	TRBV5-4	TGTGCCAGCAGCTTTTTGGGGGGCGGAGGCTACACCTTC	CASSFLGGGGYTF
TRBJ2-7	.	TRBD2	15	TRBV6-5	TGTGCCAGCAGTCCGCGGACTAGTGTATGGTACGAGCAGTACTTC	CASSPRTSVWYEQYF
TRBJ1-2	few	TRBD1	14	TRBV6-1	TGTGCCAGCAGTGGTCTGACAGGGGGCCGCGGCTACACCTTC	CASSGLTGGRGYTF
TRBJ1-2	.	TRBD1	15	TRBV27	TGTGCCAGCAGTCCCACCCTGGGGACAGGGAATGGCTACACCTTC	CASSPTLGTGNGYTF
TRBJ2-7	once	TRBD2	16	TRBV5-4	TGTGCCAGCAGCGCGCTAACTAGCGGGAGCACCTACGAGCAGTACTTC	CASSALTSGSTYEQYF
TRBJ2-7	.	.	14	TRBV27	TGTGCCAGCAGTTTACTACAGGGTCGGTACGAGCAGTACTTC	CASSLLQGRYEQYF
TRBJ2-1	few	TRBD1	15	TRBV6-6	TGTGCCAGCAGGCTCTCGGGACAGGGTAGCGATGAGCAGTTCTTC	CASRLSGQGSDEQFF
TRBJ1-3	few	TRBD1	14	TRBV5-6	TGTGCCAGCAGCTGGAGGGGGCAGGGAAACACCATATATTTT	CASSWRGQGNTIYF
TRBJ2-7	.	.	12	TRBV2	TGTGCCAGCCGGGGACAACCCTACGAGCAGTACTTC	CASRGQPYEQYF
TRBJ2-1	.	.	14	TRBV25-1	TGTGCCAGCAGTGAGGCCTTTGGATACAATGAGCAGTTCTTC	CASSEAFGYNEQFF
TRBJ1-1	once	.	14	TRBV6-5	TGTGCCAGCAGTTATTTGAAGGGTCAGGCAGAAGCTTTCTTT	CASSYLKGQAEAFF